Listed below are T cell receptor beta chains from one sample, sequenced in a study of PD-1 blockade in classical Hodgkin lymphoma. Using immunoSEQ multiplex PCR, the repertoire was profiled, and TCRdb retains in-frame clones only, with some absent. The data hold about 11,000 clones, with around 72% observed a single time. The sequencing here drew on peripheral blood mononuclear cells (PBMCs), taken at baseline. The receptor set was obtained from a human donor with classical Hodgkin lymphoma. Both conserved end residues are part of each CDR3. A D gene is named only where the DNA matches it firmly. Some rows mark clone size as missing; the rest say once, few, many or name a class of expanded clone.

TRBV4-1	TRBJ2-5	TRBD2	.	CASSQPSGEETQYF	TGCGCCAGCAGCCAACCTAGCGGGGAAGAGACCCAGTACTTC
TRBV28	TRBJ2-7	TRBD2	.	CASSSSGSGGAGEQYF	TGTGCCAGCAGTTCCTCGGGTAGCGGGGGGGCCGGCGAGCAGTACTTC
TRBV6-6	TRBJ2-1	.	.	CASSLVGEQFF	TGTGCCAGCAGTTTGGTTGGTGAGCAGTTCTTC
TRBV19	TRBJ1-5	.	.	CASSPKWDFYNQPQHF	TGTGCCAGTAGTCCGAAATGGGACTTCTACAATCAGCCCCAGCATTTT
TRBV4-1	TRBJ1-5	.	few	CASSQGGKGPSNQPQHF	TGCGCCAGCAGCCAAGGGGGTAAGGGGCCAAGCAATCAGCCCCAGCATTTT
TRBV4-3	TRBJ1-6	TRBD1	.	CASSQDPTGSTSPLHF	TGCGCCAGCAGCCAAGACCCGACAGGGTCTACTTCACCCCTCCACTTT
TRBV7-2	TRBJ1-1	.	.	CASSLWPLRGAPEAFF	TGTGCCAGCAGCTTATGGCCCCTGAGGGGCGCGCCTGAAGCTTTCTTT
TRBV18	TRBJ2-2	.	.	CASSPGQTTGELFF	TGTGCCAGCTCACCTGGACAGACCACCGGGGAGCTGTTTTTT
TRBV5-6	TRBJ2-2	.	.	CASSLSPVGTGELFF	TGTGCCAGCAGCCTGAGTCCGGTAGGCACCGGGGAGCTGTTTTTT
TRBV7-2	TRBJ2-3	TRBD2	.	CASSLMISGGGYTDTQYF	TGTGCCAGCAGCTTAATGATTAGCGGGGGGGGCTACACAGATACGCAGTATTTT
TRBV5-6	TRBJ2-1	.	.	CASSLRRGGTNEQFF	TGTGCCAGCAGCTTGCGGCGGGGAGGTACCAATGAGCAGTTCTTC
TRBV6-5	TRBJ2-2	TRBD1	.	CASSYWDRVWAGELFF	TGTGCCAGCAGTTACTGGGACAGGGTGTGGGCCGGGGAGCTGTTTTTT
TRBV19	TRBJ1-2	.	.	CASSIDGNYGYTF	TGTGCCAGTAGTATAGACGGGAACTATGGCTACACCTTC